A selection of T cell receptor beta chains follows, all from one sample in a study of identifying expanded T cells in peripheral blood. Sequencing used immunoSEQ multiplex PCR; TCRdb keeps in-frame clones, though not all of them. The sample lists some 100,000 clones; about nine tenths were seen once. Sequencing input: blood. The receptors here all came from a person aged 18 to 70 in good health. The CDR3 runs from the conserved cysteine through the conserved F or W. The order of the fields is CDR3 DNA, CDR3 protein, clone size, D gene, V gene, J gene. D genes are given only for firm matches. Rows may omit the clone size; those that give it use once, few, many or a size class.

TGTGCCAGCAGTTACTCTGCCGACAACTCCTACGAGCAGTACTTC,CASSYSADNSYEQYF,.,.,TRBV6-5,TRBJ2-7
TGTGCCAGCAGCGCCCGCCCTGTCGGTGGCTACACCTTC,CASSARPVGGYTF,.,.,TRBV9,TRBJ1-2
TGTGCCAGTAGTATCATAGGCGGGAGCGTTATGGATGAGCAGTTCTTC,CASSIIGGSVMDEQFF,.,TRBD2,TRBV19,TRBJ2-1
TGTGCCAGCAGTTTGGAGCGGAGGAGCTCCTACAATGAGCAGTTCTTC,CASSLERRSSYNEQFF,.,.,TRBV28,TRBJ2-1
TGTGCCAGCAGCGTAGGCTACAATGAGCAGTTCTTC,CASSVGYNEQFF,.,.,TRBV9,TRBJ2-1
TGCGCCAGCAGCTTTCAGCGGCACAATGAGCAGTTCTTC,CASSFQRHNEQFF,.,.,TRBV5-1,TRBJ2-1
TGTGCCAGCAGTGAGGTGGTTCAGCAGTACTTC,CASSEVVQQYF,.,.,TRBV6-1,TRBJ2-7
TGTGCCAGCACCCCGTACCAAGAGACCCAGTACTTC,CASTPYQETQYF,.,.,TRBV6-1,TRBJ2-5
TGCGCCAGCAGCCAAGATCCCCTCACAGATACGCAGTATTTT,CASSQDPLTDTQYF,.,.,TRBV4-1,TRBJ2-3
TGTGCCAGCAGTGACAGTTGGACAGGGGCTTACACCTTC,CASSDSWTGAYTF,.,TRBD1,TRBV6-1,TRBJ1-2
TGTGCCAGCAGCTCCCCCTTAAGGCGGGAGGGTAGCACAGATACGCAGTATTTT,CASSSPLRREGSTDTQYF,.,.,TRBV21-1,TRBJ2-3
TGCGCCAGCAGTCAACCTGACAGGGGCACTGAAGCTTTCTTT,CASSQPDRGTEAFF,.,TRBD1,TRBV23-1,TRBJ1-1
TGTGCCAGCAGGGAAGGACAGAAGAACACTGAAGCTTTCTTT,CASREGQKNTEAFF,.,.,TRBV28,TRBJ1-1
TGTGCCAGCAGCCTACAATGGAACACTGAAGCTTTCTTT,CASSLQWNTEAFF,.,.,TRBV6-5,TRBJ1-1
TGTGCCAGCAGTGAAGATGGCGGGGGGAACACAGATACGCAGTATTTT,CASSEDGGGNTDTQYF,.,TRBD2,TRBV2,TRBJ2-3
TGTGCCAGCAGTTCAACCGGGACAGCACCCTACGAGCAGTACTTC,CASSSTGTAPYEQYF,.,TRBD1,TRBV28,TRBJ2-7
TGTGCCAGCAGCCAAGATAAGAAGGGGATGACGCAGTATTTT,CASSQDKKGMTQYF,.,.,TRBV14,TRBJ2-3
TGTGCCACCAGCAGAGATTCTGGGCAGGGGTGGAATGAAAAACTGTTTTTT,CATSRDSGQGWNEKLFF,.,.,TRBV15,TRBJ1-4
TGTGCCAGCAGCTTGGGAGGGGGGGTTAATGAAAAACTGTTTTTT,CASSLGGGVNEKLFF,.,.,TRBV5-4,TRBJ1-4
TGTGCCAGCAGTTCCCGATGGTATGGCTACACCTTC,CASSSRWYGYTF,few,.,TRBV27,TRBJ1-2
TGTGCCAGCAGCCGCGGGCTAGCGGGAGTGGAGACCCAGTACTTC,CASSRGLAGVETQYF,.,TRBD2,TRBV7-3,TRBJ2-5
TGTGCCAGCAGGGACAGGGGGCGGGGAAACATTCAGTACTTC,CASRDRGRGNIQYF,.,TRBD1,TRBV14,TRBJ2-4
TGTGCCAGCAGCCTATTACTAGCGGATACGCAGTATTTT,CASSLLLADTQYF,.,TRBD2,TRBV7-9,TRBJ2-3
TGTGCCAGTAGTATACTCCTTAGGGCTACCTCCTACAATGAGCAGTTCTTC,CASSILLRATSYNEQFF,.,.,TRBV19,TRBJ2-1
TGTGCCAGCAGTACGCAGGGGACAGGGCTTGTCGAGCAGTACTTC,CASSTQGTGLVEQYF,.,TRBD1,TRBV28,TRBJ2-7
TGTGCCAGCAGTGAACTATCCTACGAGCAGTACTTC,CASSELSYEQYF,.,.,TRBV6-1,TRBJ2-7
TGTGCGGCACATGCGGCTCCGAACACTGAAGCTTTCTTT,CAAHAAPNTEAFF,.,.,TRBV28,TRBJ1-1
TGTGCCAGCAGCTTAGGATTAGCGGGAGGGCCAAGGGAAGAGACCCAGTACTTC,CASSLGLAGGPREETQYF,.,TRBD2,TRBV7-2,TRBJ2-5
TGTGCCAGTAGTATCTGGACCCACGGGCAGTACTTC,CASSIWTHGQYF,.,.,TRBV19,TRBJ2-7
TGTGCCATTCAGCAGGGGGGAGACTATGGCTACACCTTC,CAIQQGGDYGYTF,once,TRBD1,TRBV10-3,TRBJ1-2
TGTGCCAGCAGCAGCCTCGGGGCTGGGGGGTCGGCCAAAAACATTCAGTACTTC,CASSSLGAGGSAKNIQYF,.,.,TRBV27,TRBJ2-4
TGCGCCAGCAGCTCCTGGGGAGGGGTCTCCTACGAGCAGTACTTC,CASSSWGGVSYEQYF,.,TRBD2,TRBV4-1,TRBJ2-7
TGTGCCAGCAGCTCAGGGACAGGGGTCTACGAGCAGTACTTC,CASSSGTGVYEQYF,.,TRBD1,TRBV7-2,TRBJ2-7